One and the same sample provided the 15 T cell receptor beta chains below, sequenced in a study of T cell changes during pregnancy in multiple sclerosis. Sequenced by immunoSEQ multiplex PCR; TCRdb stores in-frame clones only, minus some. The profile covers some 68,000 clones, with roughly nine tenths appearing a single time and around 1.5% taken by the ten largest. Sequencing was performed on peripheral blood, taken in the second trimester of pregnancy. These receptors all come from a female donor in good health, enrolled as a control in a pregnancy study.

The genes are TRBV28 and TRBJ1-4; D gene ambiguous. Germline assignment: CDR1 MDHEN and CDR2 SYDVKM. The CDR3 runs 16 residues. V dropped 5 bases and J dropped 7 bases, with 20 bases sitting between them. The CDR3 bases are TGTGCCAGCAGTGCCCCCCTCCGGGCCCGGGGTGAAAAACTGTTTTTT. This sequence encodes CASSAPLRARGEKLFF.

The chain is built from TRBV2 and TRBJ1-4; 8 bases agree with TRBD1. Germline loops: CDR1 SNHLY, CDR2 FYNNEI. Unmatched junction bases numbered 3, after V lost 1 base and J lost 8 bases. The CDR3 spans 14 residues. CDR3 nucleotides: TGTGCCAGCAGTGAAGGGACAGGGCGCGAAAAACTGTTTTTT. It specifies CASSEGTGREKLFF.

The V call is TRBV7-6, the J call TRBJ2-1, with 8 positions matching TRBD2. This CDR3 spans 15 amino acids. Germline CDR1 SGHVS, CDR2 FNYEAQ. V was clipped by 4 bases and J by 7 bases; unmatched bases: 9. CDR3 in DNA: TGTGCCAGCAGCTCCGCGACGGGAGGGGGTAATGAGCAGTTCTTC. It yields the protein CASSSATGGGNEQFF.

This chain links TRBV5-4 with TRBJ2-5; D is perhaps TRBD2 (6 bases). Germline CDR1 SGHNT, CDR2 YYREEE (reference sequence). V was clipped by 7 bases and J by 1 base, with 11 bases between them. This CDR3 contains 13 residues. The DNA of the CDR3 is TGTGCCAGCGGAGGGGATATCCAAGAGACCCAGTACTTC. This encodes CASGGDIQETQYF.

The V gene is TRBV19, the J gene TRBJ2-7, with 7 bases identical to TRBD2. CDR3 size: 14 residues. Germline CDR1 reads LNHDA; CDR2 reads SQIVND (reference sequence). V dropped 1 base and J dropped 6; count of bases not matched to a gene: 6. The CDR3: CASSIGAGRSEQYF. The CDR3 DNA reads TGTGCCAGTAGTATAGGAGCGGGAAGATCCGAGCAGTACTTC.

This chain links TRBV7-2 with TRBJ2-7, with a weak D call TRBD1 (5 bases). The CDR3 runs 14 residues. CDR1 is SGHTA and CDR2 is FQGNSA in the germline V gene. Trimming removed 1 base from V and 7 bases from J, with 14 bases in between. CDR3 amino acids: CASSLDRPIREQYF. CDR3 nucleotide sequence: TGTGCCAGCAGCTTAGACAGGCCTATTAGGGAGCAGTACTTC.

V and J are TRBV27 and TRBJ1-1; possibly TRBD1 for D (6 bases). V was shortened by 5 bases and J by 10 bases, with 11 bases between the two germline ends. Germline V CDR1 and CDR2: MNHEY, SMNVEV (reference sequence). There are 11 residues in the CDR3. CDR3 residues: CASSASGVAFF. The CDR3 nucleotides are TGTGCCAGCAGTGCATCAGGGGTAGCTTTCTTT.

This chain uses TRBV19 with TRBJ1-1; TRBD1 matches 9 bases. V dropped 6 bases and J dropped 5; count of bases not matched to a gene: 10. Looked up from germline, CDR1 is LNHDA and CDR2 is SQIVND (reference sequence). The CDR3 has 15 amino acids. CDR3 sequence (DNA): TGTGCCAGTAGGGCTACAGGGGGCGTTAAAACTGAAGCTTTCTTT. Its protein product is CASRATGGVKTEAFF. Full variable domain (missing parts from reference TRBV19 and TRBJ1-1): DGGITQSPKYLFRKEGQNVTLSCEQNLNHDAMYWYRQDPGQGLRLIYYSQIVNDFQKGDIAEGYSVSREKKESFPLTVTSAQKNPTAFYLCASRATGGVKTEAFFGQGTRLTVV.

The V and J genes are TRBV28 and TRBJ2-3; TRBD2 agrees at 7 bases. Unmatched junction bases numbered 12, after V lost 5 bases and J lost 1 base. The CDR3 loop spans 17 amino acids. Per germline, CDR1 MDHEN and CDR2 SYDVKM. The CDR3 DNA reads TGTGCCAGCAGTACCAACCCCTCCGCGGGGGGCACAGATACGCAGTATTTT. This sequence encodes CASSTNPSAGGTDTQYF.

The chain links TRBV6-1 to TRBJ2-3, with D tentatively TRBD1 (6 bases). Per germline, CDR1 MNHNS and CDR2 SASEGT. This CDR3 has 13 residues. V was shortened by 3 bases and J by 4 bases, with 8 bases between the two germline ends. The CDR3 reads CASSDEGADTQYF. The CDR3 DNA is TGTGCCAGCAGTGACGAGGGGGCAGATACGCAGTATTTT.

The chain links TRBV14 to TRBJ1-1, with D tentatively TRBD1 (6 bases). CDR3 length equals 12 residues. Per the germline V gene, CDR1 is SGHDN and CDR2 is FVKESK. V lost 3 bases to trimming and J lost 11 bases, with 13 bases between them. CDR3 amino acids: CASSQNRVGAFF. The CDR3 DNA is TGTGCCAGCAGCCAGAACAGGGTAGGCGCTTTCTTT.

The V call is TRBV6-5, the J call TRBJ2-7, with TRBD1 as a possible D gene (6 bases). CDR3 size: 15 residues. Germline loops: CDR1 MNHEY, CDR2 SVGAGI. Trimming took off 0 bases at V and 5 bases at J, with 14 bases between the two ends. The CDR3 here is CASSYSGDISHEQYF. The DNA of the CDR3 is TGTGCCAGCAGTTACTCCGGGGACATTTCCCACGAGCAGTACTTC.

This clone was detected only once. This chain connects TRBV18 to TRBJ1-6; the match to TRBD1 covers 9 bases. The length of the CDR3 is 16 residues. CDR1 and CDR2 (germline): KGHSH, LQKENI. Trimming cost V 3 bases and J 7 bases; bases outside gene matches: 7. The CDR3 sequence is CASSPTGTGPNSPLHF. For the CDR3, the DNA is TGTGCCAGCTCACCCACCGGGACAGGGCCCAATTCACCCCTCCACTTT. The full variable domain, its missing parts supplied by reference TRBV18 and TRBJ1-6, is NAGVMQNPRHLVRRRGQEARLRCSPMKGHSHVYWYRQLPEEGLKFMVYLQKENIIDESGMPKERFSAEFPKEGPSILRIQQVVRGDSAAYFCASSPTGTGPNSPLHFGNGTRLTVT.

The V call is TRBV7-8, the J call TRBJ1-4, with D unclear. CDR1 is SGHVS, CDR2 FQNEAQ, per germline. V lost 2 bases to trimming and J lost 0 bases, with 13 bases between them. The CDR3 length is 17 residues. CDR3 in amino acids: CASSLSPWPATNEKLFF. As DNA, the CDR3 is TGTGCCAGCAGCTTAAGTCCATGGCCTGCAACTAATGAAAAACTGTTTTTT.

The CDR3 DNA sequence: TGTGCCAGCAGCGATCTATATGGCTACACCTTC. Translating gives CASSDLYGYTF. V usage is TRBV9 and J usage is TRBJ1-2; D uncertain. Germline V lookup: CDR1 SGDLS, CDR2 YYNGEE. Trimming removed 3 bases at V and 5 bases at J, with 5 bases between. The length of the CDR3 is 11 residues.